Shown below are 5 T cell receptor beta chains from a single sample sequenced in a study of T cells in Graves' hyperthyroidism and ophthalmopathy. What was amplified from RNA transcripts were TCR beta CDR3 regions. The HTBI set primed first-round TCR CDR3 RT-PCR. TCRdb fed the multiplex PCR reads into MiXCR, producing one record per CDR3 protein. The sample holds approximately 380,000 distinct CDR3 sequences, about 14% seen once. The sample consisted of blood. The receptors originated from a man between 50 and 59 years old with Graves' ophthalmopathy.

This clonotype came up a few times. This chain links TRBV30 with TRBJ1-1; tentatively, D is TRBD1 (5 bases). The CDR3 length is 13 residues. The V gene lost 0 bases and the J gene lost 6 bases, with 11 bases spanning the gap. CDR1 is GTSNPN and CDR2 is SVGIG in the germline V gene (reference sequence). CDR3 sequence reads: CAWSVQGAAEAFF. The CDR3 coding sequence is TGTGCCTGGAGTGTTCAGGGAGCGGCTGAAGCTTTCTTT.

This clonotype showed up many times. The CDR3 region is CAIRGTLNTEAFF. DNA for the CDR3: TGTGCCATCAGGGGGACGTTGAACACTGAAGCTTTCTTT. The genes are TRBV10-3 and TRBJ1-1, with D tentatively TRBD1 (5 bases). V was trimmed by 6 bases and J by 0 bases, leaving 8 bases between them. The length of the CDR3 is 13 residues. Looked up from germline, CDR1 is ENHRY and CDR2 is SYGVKD.

This chain joins TRBV6-1 and TRBJ2-1, with D possibly matching TRBD1 (6 bases). The V and J ends lost 7 bases and 6 bases respectively, with 34 bases between them. CDR1 and CDR2 (germline): MNHNS, SASEGT. CDR3 length equals 20 residues. The CDR3 is CASKNQAGTHTPLGSNEQFF. The CDR3 DNA reads as TGTGCCAGCAAAAATCAAGCCGGGACACACACCCCCTTGGGGAGCAATGAGCAGTTCTTC.

This clonotype was counted many times. The rearrangement links TRBV20-1 to TRBJ2-5; 10 bases agree with TRBD2. The germline V gene has CDR1 DFQATT and CDR2 SNEGSKA (reference sequence). The CDR3 sequence is 16 residues long. After removal of 6 bases from V and 2 bases from J, the junction contained 12 bases not matched to a gene. The CDR3 reads CSAISGRATEQETQYF. CDR3 nucleotides: TGCAGTGCCATCAGCGGGAGGGCCACCGAACAAGAGACCCAGTACTTC.

The sample holds many counts of this clonotype. V is TRBV29-1 and J is TRBJ2-1; D remains unclear. Germline CDR1 and CDR2: SQVTM and ANQGSEA. The CDR3 has 14 amino acids. V was trimmed by 7 bases and J by 7 bases, leaving 20 bases between them. CDR3 amino acids: CSAVVVEGGNEQFF. CDR3 DNA sequence: TGCAGCGCCGTGGTTGTCGAAGGTGGGAATGAGCAGTTCTTC.